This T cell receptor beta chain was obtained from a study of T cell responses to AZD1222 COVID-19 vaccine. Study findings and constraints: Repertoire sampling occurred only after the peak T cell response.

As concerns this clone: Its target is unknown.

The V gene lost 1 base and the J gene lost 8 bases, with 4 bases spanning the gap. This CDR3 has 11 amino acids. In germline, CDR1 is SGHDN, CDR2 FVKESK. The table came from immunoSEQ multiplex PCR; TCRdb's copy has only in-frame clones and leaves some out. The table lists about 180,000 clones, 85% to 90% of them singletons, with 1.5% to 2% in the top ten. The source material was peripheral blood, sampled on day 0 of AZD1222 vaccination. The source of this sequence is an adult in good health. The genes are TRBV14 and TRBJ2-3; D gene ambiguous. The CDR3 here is CASSQGRTQYF. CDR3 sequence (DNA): TGTGCCAGCAGCCAAGGTCGTACGCAGTATTTT.